This TCR beta chain was captured in a study of CD8+CD57+ T cells in acquired aplastic anemia. Study details: Mean yield of DNA from sorted CD4+ and CD8+ cells was 2.5 to 4 ug. Study conclusions and caveats: Patients and controls were found to share 25 to 35 CD8+ CDR3 sequences. With respect to CD8+ Simpson's diversity, patients and controls did not differ significantly.

Per germline, CDR1 PRHDT and CDR2 FYEKMQ (reference sequence). This CDR3 is built from 15 residues. Trimming cost V 5 bases and J 8 bases; bases outside gene matches: 8. With respect to this clonotype: No antigen is known for it.

Genomic DNA templated the TCR beta VDJ and CDR3 profiling. TCRdb used MiXCR to reprocess the reads, holding one entry per CDR3 protein. The data contain 150,000 to 200,000 distinct CDR3 sequences, 64% of them singletons. The clonotype originates from a human donor with severe aplastic anemia or a healthy control (not recorded which). Material: sorted CD4+, CD8+, or CD8+CD57+ T cells (not recorded which) from PBMCs. This chain links TRBV13 with TRBJ2-1, with TRBD2 matching 11 bases. This CDR3 reads CASSQLAGEMDEQFF. In DNA form, the CDR3 reads TGTGCCAGCAGCCAACTAGCGGGGGAGATGGATGAGCAGTTCTTC.